Sequencing of this TCR beta chain was carried out in a study of T cells in Graves' hyperthyroidism and ophthalmopathy (dated by TCRdb to between 2018 and 2021). The study in broad terms: Peripheral blood samples were taken at initial diagnosis, before any treatment was given. To identify TCR V-J signatures that set the groups apart, the researchers used a discovery cohort of 95 to 100 patients, made up of around 42 with Graves' ophthalmopathy and 55 to 65 with stable Graves' hyperthyroidism. An independent validation cohort of under 20 hyperthyroidism patients and about 16 patients who later progressed to ophthalmopathy tested prospective prediction of ophthalmopathy. The 75 to 100 discovery patients were randomly divided into training and test sets at a 7:3 ratio. In addition, the study compared T-cell repertoires in thyroid tissue and in blood from about 6 Graves' hyperthyroidism patients. Following sampling, methimazole starting at 30 mg daily was given to hyperthyroidism patients, and high-dose intravenous methylprednisolone was given to ophthalmopathy patients. TCR Vbeta CDR3 sequencing of fewer than 150 peripheral blood samples (around 45 ophthalmopathy, 75 or so hyperthyroidism and around 17 progressor patients) is reported in the paper.

TCR beta CDR3 regions were amplified from RNA transcripts. A first-round RT-PCR of the TCR CDR3 used the HTBI primer set with the Qiagen OneStep RT-PCR kit. Libraries were constructed in a second round of multiplex PCR, after which size selection and purification were performed. Libraries were sequenced paired-end with 100 bp reads on an Illumina HiSeq2000. On the study's bioinformatics: SOAPnuke was used to process the raw data, with reads discarded if the reads contained adapters or uncalled bases, had a mean Phred below 15, or lacked an exact constant-primer or identifier match. COPE v1.2.5 was used to merge the high-quality paired reads, and each unique nucleotide sequence was defined as a clonotype. Clonotypes were aligned to IMGT TRBV, TRBD and TRBJ reference segments using MiTCR v1.1. The analysis was restricted to V-J combinations with a frequency above 0.0001, which together covered 99% to 99.2% of the repertoires. The TCS score was defined as the ratio of F50 (clonal expansion) to E x V (chaos), calculated using BLOSUM62-based TCRdist between CDR3 peptides within each V-J. Welch's t-statistics and random forest reduced roughly 500 V-J features to fewer than 15, which were used in a naive Bayes classifier (R e1071). TCRdb redid the processing of the public reads, applying fastp at Q25 and MiXCR, and retained in-frame beta chains. Here each entry gathers all rows of one CDR3 protein and keeps the most common genes and DNA. The V and J calls and clone size are TCRdb's, not the authors'. For this sample the table gives roughly 500,000 distinct CDR3 sequences, of which approximately 13% were detected only once. The ten biggest clones cover roughly 5.5% of the sample.

Study-wide findings and limitations: Most expanded thyroid clonotypes (frequency above 0.001) were also found in blood, which suggests that blood repertoires may mirror thyroid immune responses. A 13 V-J signature model separated ophthalmopathy from stable hyperthyroidism, with around 88% sensitivity and roughly 81% specificity in cross-validation and 80%/75% in testing. In validation, progression to ophthalmopathy was predicted by the model with approximately 67% sensitivity and roughly 76% specificity, a median of about 6 months before onset. No statistical method was used to fix the sample size in advance, and group allocation was not hidden from the investigators.

The hyperthyroidism patients were between 18 and 65 years old and newly diagnosed, with a disease duration of less than 2 months. Patients with uncontrolled infections, other autoimmune diseases, pregnancy or lactation were excluded. Diagnoses were established on the basis of clinical symptoms, serum thyroxine and TRAb, thyroid ultrasound, and orbital computed tomography. For progressor patients, blood was drawn at the first diagnosis of hyperthyroidism, before any ophthalmopathy symptoms had appeared. PBMCs were separated from under 12 ml of fresh peripheral blood using Ficoll-Paque density gradient centrifugation. Progressor patients were initially diagnosed with Graves' hyperthyroidism and developed ophthalmopathy during follow-up. Trizol reagent was used to extract total RNA, and RNA quality was then checked on an Agilent 2100 Bioanalyzer. From the germline V gene (reference sequence), CDR1 is LNHDA and CDR2 is SQIVND. The CDR3 runs 18 amino acids, cysteine and phenylalanine included. Only the CDR3 portion is preserved as DNA: 54 bases, with reading frame beginning at the first base. V loses 7 bases at its end and J loses 0 bases; junction bases beyond the gene matches: 13.

This clonotype appeared a few times. Its antigen is currently not known. The sample holds no much larger clone one base away, and base qualities are not on file. Sequencing was done on a sample of blood. This sequence uses TRBV19 and TRBJ2-1; 9 central nucleotides agree with TRBD2. The TCR sequence derives from a woman between 25 and 40 years old with Graves' hyperthyroidism that later progressed to Graves' ophthalmopathy. Here is the DNA: TGTGCCAGTACCTCGACTAGCGGACTTTTAAGCTCCTACAATGAGCAGTTCTTC. Protein translation: CASTSTSGLLSSYNEQFF. The full variable domain, with segments outside the CDR3 supplied by the reference TRBV19 and TRBJ2-1 proteins, appears as DGGITQSPKYLFRKEGQNVTLSCEQNLNHDAMYWYRQDPGQGLRLIYYSQIVNDFQKGDIAEGYSVSREKKESFPLTVTSAQKNPTAFYLCASTSTSGLLSSYNEQFFGPGTRLTVL.